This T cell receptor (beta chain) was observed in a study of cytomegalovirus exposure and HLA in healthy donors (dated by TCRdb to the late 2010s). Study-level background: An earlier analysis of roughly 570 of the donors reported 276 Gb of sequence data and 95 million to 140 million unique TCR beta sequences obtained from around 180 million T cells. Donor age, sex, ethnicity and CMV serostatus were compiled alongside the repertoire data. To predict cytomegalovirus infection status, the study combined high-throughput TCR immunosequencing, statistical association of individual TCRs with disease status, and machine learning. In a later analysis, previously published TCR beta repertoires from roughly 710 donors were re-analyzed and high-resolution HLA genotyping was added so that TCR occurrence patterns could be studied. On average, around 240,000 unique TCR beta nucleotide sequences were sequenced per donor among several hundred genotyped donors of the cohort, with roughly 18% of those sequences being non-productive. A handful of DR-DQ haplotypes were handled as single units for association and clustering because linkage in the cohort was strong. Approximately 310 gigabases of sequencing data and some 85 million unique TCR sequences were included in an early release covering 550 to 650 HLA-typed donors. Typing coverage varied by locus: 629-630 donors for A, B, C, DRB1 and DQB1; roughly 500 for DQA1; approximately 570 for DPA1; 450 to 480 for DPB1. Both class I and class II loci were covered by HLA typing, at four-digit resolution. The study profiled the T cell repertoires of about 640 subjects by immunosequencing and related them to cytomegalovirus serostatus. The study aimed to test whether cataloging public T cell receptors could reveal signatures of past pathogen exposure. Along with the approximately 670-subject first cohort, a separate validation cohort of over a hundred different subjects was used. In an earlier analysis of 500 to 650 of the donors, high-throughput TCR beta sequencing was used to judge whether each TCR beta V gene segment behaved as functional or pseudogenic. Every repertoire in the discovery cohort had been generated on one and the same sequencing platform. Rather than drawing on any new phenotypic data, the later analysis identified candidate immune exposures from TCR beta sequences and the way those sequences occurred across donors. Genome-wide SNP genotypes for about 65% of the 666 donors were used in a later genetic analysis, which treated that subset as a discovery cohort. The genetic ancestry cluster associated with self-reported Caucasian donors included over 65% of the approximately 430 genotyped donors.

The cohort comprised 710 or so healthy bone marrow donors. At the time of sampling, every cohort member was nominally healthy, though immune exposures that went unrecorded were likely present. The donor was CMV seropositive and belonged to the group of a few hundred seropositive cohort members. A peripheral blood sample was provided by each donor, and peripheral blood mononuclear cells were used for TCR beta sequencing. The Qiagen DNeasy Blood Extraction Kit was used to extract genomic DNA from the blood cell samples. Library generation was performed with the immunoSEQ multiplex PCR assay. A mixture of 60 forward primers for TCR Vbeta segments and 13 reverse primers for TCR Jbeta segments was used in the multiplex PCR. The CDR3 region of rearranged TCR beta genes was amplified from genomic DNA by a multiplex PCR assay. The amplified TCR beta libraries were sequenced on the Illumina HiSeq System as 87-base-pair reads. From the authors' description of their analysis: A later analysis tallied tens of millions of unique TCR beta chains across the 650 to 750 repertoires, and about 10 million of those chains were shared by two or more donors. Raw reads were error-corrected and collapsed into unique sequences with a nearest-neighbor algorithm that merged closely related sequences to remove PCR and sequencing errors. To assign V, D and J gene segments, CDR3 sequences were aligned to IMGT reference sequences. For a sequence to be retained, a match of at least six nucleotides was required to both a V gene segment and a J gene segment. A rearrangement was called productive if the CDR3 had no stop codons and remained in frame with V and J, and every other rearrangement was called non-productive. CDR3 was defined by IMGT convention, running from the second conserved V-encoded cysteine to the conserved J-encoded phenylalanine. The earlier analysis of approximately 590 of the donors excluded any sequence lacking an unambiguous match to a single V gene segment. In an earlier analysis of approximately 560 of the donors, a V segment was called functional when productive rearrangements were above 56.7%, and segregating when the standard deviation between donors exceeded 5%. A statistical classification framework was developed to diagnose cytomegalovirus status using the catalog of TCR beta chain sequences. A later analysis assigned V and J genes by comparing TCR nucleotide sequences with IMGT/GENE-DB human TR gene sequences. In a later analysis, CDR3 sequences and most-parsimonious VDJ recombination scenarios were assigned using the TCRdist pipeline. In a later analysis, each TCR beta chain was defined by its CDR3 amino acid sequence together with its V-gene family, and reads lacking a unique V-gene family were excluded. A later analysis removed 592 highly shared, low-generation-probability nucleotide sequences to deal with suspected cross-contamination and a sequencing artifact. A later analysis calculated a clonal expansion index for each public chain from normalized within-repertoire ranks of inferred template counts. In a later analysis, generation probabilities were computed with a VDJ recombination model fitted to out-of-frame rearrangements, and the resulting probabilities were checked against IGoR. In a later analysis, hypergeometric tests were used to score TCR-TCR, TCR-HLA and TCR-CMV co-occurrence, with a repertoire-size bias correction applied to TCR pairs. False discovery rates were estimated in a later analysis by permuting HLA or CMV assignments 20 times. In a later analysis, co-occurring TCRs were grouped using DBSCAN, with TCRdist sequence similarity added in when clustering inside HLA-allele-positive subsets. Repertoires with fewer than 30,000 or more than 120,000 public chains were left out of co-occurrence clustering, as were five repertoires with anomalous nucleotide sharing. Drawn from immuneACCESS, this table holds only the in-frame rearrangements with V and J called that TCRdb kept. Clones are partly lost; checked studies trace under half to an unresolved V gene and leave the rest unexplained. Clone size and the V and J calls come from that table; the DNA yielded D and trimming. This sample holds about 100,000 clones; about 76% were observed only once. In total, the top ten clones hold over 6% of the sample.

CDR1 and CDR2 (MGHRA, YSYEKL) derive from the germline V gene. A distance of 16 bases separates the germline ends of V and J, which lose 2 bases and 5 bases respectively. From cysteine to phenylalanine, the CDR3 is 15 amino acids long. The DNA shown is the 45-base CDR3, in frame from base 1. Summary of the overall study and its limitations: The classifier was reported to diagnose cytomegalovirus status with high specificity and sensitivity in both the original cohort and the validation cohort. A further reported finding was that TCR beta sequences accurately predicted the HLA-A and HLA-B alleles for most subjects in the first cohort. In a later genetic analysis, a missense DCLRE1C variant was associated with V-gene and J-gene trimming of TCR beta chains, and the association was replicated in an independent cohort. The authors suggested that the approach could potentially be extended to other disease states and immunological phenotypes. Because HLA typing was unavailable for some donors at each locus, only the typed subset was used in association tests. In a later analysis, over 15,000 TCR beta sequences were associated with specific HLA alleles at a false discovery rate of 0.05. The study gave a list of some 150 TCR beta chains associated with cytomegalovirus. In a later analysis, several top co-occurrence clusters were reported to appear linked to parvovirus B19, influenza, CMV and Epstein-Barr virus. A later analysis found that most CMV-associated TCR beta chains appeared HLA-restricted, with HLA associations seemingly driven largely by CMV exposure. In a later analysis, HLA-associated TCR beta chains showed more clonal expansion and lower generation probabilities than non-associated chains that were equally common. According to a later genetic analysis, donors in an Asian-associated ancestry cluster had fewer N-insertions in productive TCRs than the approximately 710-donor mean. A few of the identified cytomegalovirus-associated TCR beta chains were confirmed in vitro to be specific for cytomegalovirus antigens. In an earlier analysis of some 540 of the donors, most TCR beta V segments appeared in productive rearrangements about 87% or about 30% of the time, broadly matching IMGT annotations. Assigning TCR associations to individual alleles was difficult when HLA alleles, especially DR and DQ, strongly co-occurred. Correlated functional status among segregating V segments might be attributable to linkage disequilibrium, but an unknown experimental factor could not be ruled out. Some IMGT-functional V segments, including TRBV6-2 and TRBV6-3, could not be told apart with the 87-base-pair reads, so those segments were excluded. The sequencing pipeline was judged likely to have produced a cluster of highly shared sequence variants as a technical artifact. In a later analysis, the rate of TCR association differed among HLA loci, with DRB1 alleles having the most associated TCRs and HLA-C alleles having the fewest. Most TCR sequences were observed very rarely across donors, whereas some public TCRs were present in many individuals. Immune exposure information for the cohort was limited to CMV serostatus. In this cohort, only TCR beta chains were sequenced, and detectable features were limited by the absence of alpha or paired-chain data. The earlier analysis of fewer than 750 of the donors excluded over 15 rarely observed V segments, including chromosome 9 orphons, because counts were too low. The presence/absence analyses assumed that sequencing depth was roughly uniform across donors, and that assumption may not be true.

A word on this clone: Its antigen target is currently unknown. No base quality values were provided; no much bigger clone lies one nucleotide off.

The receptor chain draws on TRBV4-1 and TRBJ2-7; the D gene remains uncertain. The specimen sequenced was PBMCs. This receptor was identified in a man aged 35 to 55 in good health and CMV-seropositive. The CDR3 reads CASSQRVQSLHEQYF. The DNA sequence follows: TGCGCCAGCAGCCAACGGGTCCAGTCCCTCCACGAGCAGTACTTC.